The 6 T cell receptor beta chains reported below all come from one sample, sequenced in a study of T cell repertoires in cytomegalovirus infection. TCRdb independently ran MiXCR on the reads; one entry per CDR3 protein. Among more than 350,000 distinct CDR3 sequences listed, roughly 30% were seen once. Material for sequencing was PBMCs. These receptors came from a human donor in good health (CMV status not recorded). Some clones in this sample may be carry-over from other donors' samples.

The gene calls are TRBV6-5 and TRBJ1-2; 12 bases align to TRBD1. V trimming: 2 bases; J trimming: 6 bases; junction bases outside the gene matches: 4. The CDR3 length is 15 residues. The germline CDR1 and CDR2 sequences are MNHEY and SVGAGI. This chain's CDR3 is CASSYRDRGRNGYTF. The CDR3 region has the DNA TGTGCCAGCAGTTACAGGGACAGGGGGCGAAATGGCTACACCTTC.

This clonotype was observed at least ten times. The chain employs TRBV6-1 and TRBJ2-1, with a weak D call TRBD2 (6 bases). From germline, CDR1 is MNHNS and CDR2 SASEGT. The CDR3 loop spans 16 amino acids. Trimming removed 3 bases at V and 5 bases at J, with 17 bases between. The CDR3 nucleotides read TGTGCCAGCAGTGAGAAGTTGACTAGGACCCACAATGAGCAGTTCTTC. It is translated as CASSEKLTRTHNEQFF.

This clonotype showed up just a few times. V usage is TRBV20-1 and J usage is TRBJ1-3; D gene ambiguous. Germline loops: CDR1 DFQATT, CDR2 SNEGSKA (reference sequence). V gave up 0 bases and J gave up 0 bases, with 9 bases separating them. The CDR3 consists of 15 residues. The DNA of the CDR3 is TGCAGTGCTAGAGATCAGTTCTCCTCTGGAAACACCATATATTTT. Translating it yields CSARDQFSSGNTIYF.

The chain links TRBV4-3 to TRBJ1-1, with D hard to call. CDR1 LGHNA and CDR2 YSLEER come from the germline V gene. Trimming pared 0 bases from V and 2 bases from J, leaving 10 bases between. The CDR3 is made up of 15 amino acids. CDR3 coding DNA: TGCGCCAGCAGCCAAGATTTCCCCAGCAACACTGAAGCTTTCTTT. Translation: CASSQDFPSNTEAFF.

Ten or more counts support this clonotype. Germline and junction disagree at one end, which may indicate a read error. The V and J genes are TRBV12-3 or TRBV12-4 and TRBJ2-7; TRBD2 matches at 9 bases. CDR3 length: 14 amino acids. CDR3 protein: CASSLAGASYEQYF. The DNA for the CDR3 is TGTGCCAGCAGCTTAGCGGGGGCGTCCTACGAGCAGTACTTC.

The table lists this clonotype with a few counts. The rearrangement joins TRBV7-2 to TRBJ2-3, with unresolved D. The CDR3 is 13 amino acids. The germline gives CDR1 SGHTA, CDR2 FQGNSA. Trimming left V 0 bases short and J 6 bases short, with 7 bases between. For the CDR3, the DNA is TGTGCCAGCAGCTTAGCCCCCGGGGATACGCAGTATTTT. This encodes CASSLAPGDTQYF.